The clone carrying this T cell receptor (beta chain) was picked up a small number of times. The repertoire was sequenced with immunoSEQ multiplex PCR; TCRdb's copy has only in-frame clones and lacks some. The top ten hold over 3.5% of the sample, which has 150,000 to 200,000 clones, 85% to 90% seen once. The sample is drawn from a study of blood T cell repertoires in COVID-19. Study overall: The origin of the acute and convalescent COVID-19 samples was the United States, Italy and Spain. PBMCs, B-cell-depleted T cells, or T cells were the source of the cDNA or gDNA that made up the material.

The origin of this receptor is a man aged 18 to 29 with active or convalescent COVID-19. Specimen: peripheral blood.

The CDR3, as DNA: TGTGCCAGCAGACATGACAGGGCCTATGGCTACACCTTC. It yields the protein CASRHDRAYGYTF. This chain connects TRBV16 to TRBJ1-2; 7 nucleotides agree with TRBD1. From germline, CDR1 is KGHSY and CDR2 FQNENV. The CDR3 totals 13 residues. The V segment lost 6 bases and the J segment 4 bases; nucleotides outside the gene matches: 5.